A selection of T cell receptor beta chains follows, all from one sample in a study of blood T cell repertoires in COVID-19. Assay: immunoSEQ multiplex PCR; the TCRdb copy retains only in-frame clones and omits some. The table lists under 300,000 clones, roughly 90% of them singletons. Sequencing was carried out using PBMCs or T cells enriched from blood (not recorded which). The receptors shown here come from a woman in her forties with acute COVID-19. Both conserved end residues are part of each CDR3. D genes are given only for firm matches. The listing skips clone size in some rows; elsewhere it reads once, few, many or a size class.

NA	TRBV6-2/TRBV6-3	NA	TRBJ2-7	CASSHGMGQQYF	TGTGCCAGCAGTCACGGGATGGGCCAGCAGTACTTC
NA	TRBV18	once	TRBJ1-1	CASSPETPVQGAFF	TGTGCCAGCTCTCCAGAGACGCCTGTCCAGGGAGCTTTCTTT
NA	TRBV5-4	NA	TRBJ2-2	CASSLDRDTGELFF	TGTGCCAGCAGCTTGGACAGGGACACCGGGGAGCTGTTTTTT
NA	TRBV14	NA	TRBJ2-1	CASIDFDLNSYNEQFF	TGTGCCAGCATCGACTTTGACCTCAACTCCTACAATGAGCAGTTCTTC
NA	TRBV28	once	TRBJ1-3	CASSLAAGGGTIYF	TGTGCCAGCAGTTTGGCTGCTGGGGGAGGCACCATATATTTT
NA	TRBV28	NA	TRBJ2-1	CASSLGTRNYNEQFF	TGTGCCAGCAGTTTAGGGACACGAAACTACAATGAGCAGTTCTTC
NA	TRBV5-1	NA	TRBJ1-1	CASSLATGGRGEAFF	TGCGCCAGCAGCTTGGCCACGGGGGGGCGAGGGGAAGCTTTCTTT
NA	TRBV18	NA	TRBJ1-3	CASSPLSGPHSGNTIYF	TGTGCCAGCTCACCGCTTAGCGGGCCCCACTCTGGAAACACCATATATTTT
TRBD2	TRBV3-1/TRBV3-2	NA	TRBJ2-1	CASSSGTSGFNEQFF	TGTGCCAGCAGCTCCGGGACTAGCGGTTTCAATGAGCAGTTCTTC
TRBD1	TRBV11-3	NA	TRBJ2-1	CASSFDRVGNEQFF	TGTGCCAGCAGCTTCGACAGGGTGGGCAATGAGCAGTTCTTC
NA	TRBV24-1	NA	TRBJ1-2	CATSDLQQPPRGYTF	TGTGCCACCAGTGATTTGCAACAGCCTCCTCGTGGCTACACCTTC
NA	TRBV3-1/TRBV3-2	NA	TRBJ2-7	CASSQGREAYEQYF	TGTGCCAGCAGCCAAGGCAGGGAGGCCTACGAGCAGTACTTC
NA	TRBV24-1	NA	TRBJ2-1	CATSDLNNNEQFF	TGTGCCACCAGTGACCTAAATAACAATGAGCAGTTCTTC
NA	TRBV3-1/TRBV3-2	few	TRBJ2-7	CASSPRPPTTGSSYEQYF	TGTGCCAGCAGCCCCCGACCCCCGACAACAGGGAGCTCCTACGAGCAGTACTTC
NA	TRBV7-5	NA	TRBJ1-1	CARSLMPGGRNTEAFF	TGTGCCAGAAGCTTAATGCCAGGGGGAAGAAACACTGAAGCTTTCTTT
NA	TRBV9	NA	TRBJ2-1	CASSTRGGSGVMDEQFF	TGTGCCAGCAGCACAAGGGGGGGGAGCGGAGTCATGGATGAGCAGTTCTTC
TRBD1	TRBV19	NA	TRBJ1-4	CASKDRVGATNEKLFF	TGTGCCAGCAAGGACAGGGTTGGAGCAACTAATGAAAAACTGTTTTTT
NA	TRBV6-2/TRBV6-3	NA	TRBJ2-6	CASSYSIGQAGPLSGANVLTF	TGTGCCAGCAGTTACTCGATTGGGCAGGCCGGCCCTCTCTCTGGGGCCAACGTCCTGACTTTC
NA	TRBV7-8	NA	TRBJ1-5	CASSLDREGPQHF	TGTGCCAGCAGCTTAGACCGGGAAGGGCCCCAGCATTTT
NA	TRBV5-1	once	TRBJ1-4	CASRPTMGLEEKLFF	TGCGCCAGCAGACCGACTATGGGCCTTGAAGAAAAACTGTTTTTT
NA	TRBV19	NA	TRBJ2-3	CASSIDQTGSTDTQYF	TGTGCCAGTAGTATAGATCAAACAGGGAGCACAGATACGCAGTATTTT
NA	TRBV19	NA	TRBJ1-2	CASSPQGLKGDYGYTF	TGTGCCAGTAGTCCCCAAGGACTCAAAGGAGACTATGGCTACACCTTC
NA	TRBV27	NA	TRBJ1-4	CASSLKGGYREKLFF	TGTGCCAGCAGTTTAAAGGGAGGGTATCGTGAAAAACTGTTTTTT
TRBD1	TRBV5-1	NA	TRBJ2-2	CASSLRTGDTGELFF	TGCGCCAGCAGCTTACGGACAGGAGACACCGGGGAGCTGTTTTTT
TRBD1	TRBV28	once	TRBJ2-5	CASSFPTGTGETQYF	TGTGCCAGCAGTTTCCCGACAGGGACGGGAGAGACCCAGTACTTC
NA	TRBV7-6	NA	TRBJ1-2	CASSLANNRGTFLYGYTF	TGTGCCAGCAGCTTAGCCAATAATCGTGGGACTTTCCTCTATGGCTACACCTTC
NA	TRBV10-1	NA	TRBJ1-2	CARLGHGTNYGYTF	TGCGCCCGATTAGGACATGGGACAAACTATGGCTACACCTTC
NA	TRBV5-4	NA	TRBJ2-5	CASSLVGGETQYF	TGTGCCAGCAGCTTGGTGGGCGGGGAGACCCAGTACTTC
TRBD1	TRBV11-1	NA	TRBJ2-5	CASSYRDRGETQYF	TGTGCCAGCAGCTACCGGGACAGGGGAGAGACCCAGTACTTC
TRBD1	TRBV30	few	TRBJ1-3	CAWSRDRVSGNTIYF	TGTGCCTGGAGCAGGGACAGAGTCTCTGGAAACACCATATATTTT
TRBD2	TRBV9	once	TRBJ2-5	CASSEGGLAGWETQYF	TGTGCCAGCAGCGAGGGTGGACTAGCGGGATGGGAGACCCAGTACTTC
NA	TRBV19	once	TRBJ2-1	CASRPGWAGSDNEQFF	TGTGCCAGTAGGCCGGGATGGGCGGGTTCGGACAATGAGCAGTTCTTC
NA	TRBV5-1	NA	TRBJ1-1	CASRLDRMNTEAFF	TGCGCCAGCAGACTCGACAGGATGAACACTGAAGCTTTCTTT
TRBD2	TRBV27	few	TRBJ2-5	CASSLGGVETQYF	TGTGCCAGCAGTTTGGGAGGGGTGGAGACCCAGTACTTC
TRBD1	TRBV13	NA	TRBJ1-1	CASSSDRGLLNTEAFF	TGTGCCAGCAGCTCGGACAGGGGGCTCCTGAACACTGAAGCTTTCTTT
NA	TRBV18	NA	TRBJ1-3	CASSPPRDTGNTIYF	TGTGCCAGCTCACCACCCCGGGATACTGGAAACACCATATATTTT
TRBD1	TRBV2	NA	TRBJ1-3	CASSRQGARAVAGNTIYF	TGTGCCAGCAGTAGACAGGGGGCGCGGGCTGTCGCTGGAAACACCATATATTTT
NA	TRBV6-5	NA	TRBJ1-6	CASTYRGFYNSPLHF	TGTGCCAGCACCTATAGGGGGTTCTATAATTCACCCCTCCACTTT
NA	TRBV29-1	once	TRBJ2-7	CSVDKAGEQYF	TGCAGCGTTGACAAGGCGGGAGAGCAGTACTTC
TRBD1	TRBV6-5	NA	TRBJ2-1	CASSSFRDRGEQFF	TGTGCCAGCAGTTCTTTCCGGGACAGGGGTGAGCAGTTCTTC
NA	TRBV5-1	once	TRBJ2-2	CASSVQYPGGELFF	TGCGCCAGCAGCGTCCAGTACCCAGGGGGGGAGCTGTTTTTT
TRBD2	TRBV7-8	NA	TRBJ2-7	CASSSGLAGYEQYF	TGTGCCAGCAGCTCGGGACTAGCGGGTTACGAGCAGTACTTC
TRBD1	TRBV29-1	NA	TRBJ2-1	CSVDSGTGVNEQFF	TGCAGCGTTGACTCCGGGACAGGGGTCAATGAGCAGTTCTTC
TRBD1	TRBV7-2	NA	TRBJ1-1	CASSLVDRGGTEAFF	TGTGCCAGCAGCTTAGTAGACAGGGGTGGCACTGAAGCTTTCTTT
NA	TRBV30	NA	TRBJ1-3	CAWSPQPFSGNTIYF	TGTGCCTGGAGTCCACAGCCCTTCTCTGGAAACACCATATATTTT
NA	TRBV7-9	NA	TRBJ1-1	CASSLGSRGTNTEAFF	TGTGCCAGCAGCTTAGGGTCCAGGGGCACGAACACTGAAGCTTTCTTT